Below are 29 T cell receptor beta chains sequenced from a single sample in a study of cytomegalovirus exposure and HLA in healthy donors. Measured with immunoSEQ multiplex PCR; TCRdb has only the in-frame clones, and not every one. Found here are some 220,000 clones, around nine tenths of them singletons; the top ten hold 1.1%. The material sequenced was PBMCs. These receptors were taken from a woman between 18 and 29 years old in good health and CMV-seronegative.

This sequence joins TRBV7-9 and TRBJ2-3; D might be TRBD1 (6 bases). The V end was cut by 8 bases, the J end by 2 bases, with 14 bases between. Germline assignment: CDR1 SEHNR and CDR2 FQNEAQ (reference sequence). The CDR3 totals 14 residues. The CDR3, as DNA: TGTGCCAGCGCCCCAACAGGGAACACAGATACGCAGTATTTT. It codes for CASAPTGNTDTQYF.

This chain connects TRBV30 to TRBJ1-5; D possibly corresponds to TRBD1 (5 bases). Germline CDR1 reads GTSNPN; CDR2 reads SVGIG (reference sequence). The CDR3 has 14 amino acids. V was pared by 1 base and J by 6 bases, with 13 bases between. The CDR3 is CAWSGQSQGQPQHF. The CDR3 DNA is TGTGCCTGGAGTGGGCAGAGCCAGGGTCAGCCCCAGCATTTT.

The V and J genes are TRBV27 and TRBJ1-1; no firm D call. V lost 3 bases and J 5 bases, leaving 13 bases between the germline ends. Germline CDR1 is MNHEY and CDR2 is SMNVEV (reference sequence). The CDR3 is 14 amino acids. CDR3 sequence (DNA): TGTGCCAGCAGTTTGGGAGTCGATAGAACTGAAGCTTTCTTT. This gives the protein CASSLGVDRTEAFF.

This clone has a handful of counts. The genes are TRBV5-4 and TRBJ2-1; D possibly corresponds to TRBD2 (5 bases). This CDR3 is built from 12 residues. CDR1 is SGHNT, CDR2 YYREEE, per germline (reference sequence). V was cut by 1 base and J by 6 bases, with 5 bases left in between. This CDR3 is CASSLTSNEQFF. The CDR3 coding sequence is TGTGCCAGCAGCTTGACTAGCAATGAGCAGTTCTTC.

The CDR3 loop is CASSLEKTFRGSYEQYF. CDR3 nucleotide sequence: TGTGCCAGCAGCCTGGAGAAGACATTCAGGGGAAGCTACGAGCAGTACTTC. The chain links TRBV5-4 to TRBJ2-7; a possible D gene is TRBD1 (6 bases). V dropped 4 bases and J dropped 3 bases, with 23 bases sitting between them. The CDR3 length is 17 residues. Germline V gene sequence: CDR1 SGHNT, CDR2 YYREEE (reference sequence).

The rearrangement uses TRBV29-1 and TRBJ1-5; 9 bases align to TRBD1. The CDR3 loop spans 14 amino acids. The trim removed 5 bases at V and 0 bases at J, leaving 2 bases unmatched. Germline V gene data show CDR1 as SQVTM and CDR2 as ANQGSEA. The CDR3 sequence is CSVLGQGSNQPQHF. CDR3 DNA: TGCAGCGTTCTGGGACAGGGTAGCAATCAGCCCCAGCATTTT. Using reference TRBV29-1 and TRBJ1-5 for the parts outside the CDR3, the full variable domain is SAVISQKPSRDICQRGTSLTIQCQVDSQVTMMFWYRQQPGQSLTLIATANQGSEATYESGFVIDKFPISRPNLTFSTLTVSNMSPEDSSIYLCSVLGQGSNQPQHFGDGTRLSIL.

The rearrangement joins TRBV6-5 to TRBJ1-1; D may be TRBD1 (6 bases). In germline, CDR1 is MNHEY, CDR2 SVGAGI. The CDR3 covers 13 residues. V shed 4 bases and J shed 6 bases, with 12 bases lying between them. CDR3 nucleotide sequence: TGTGCCAGCAGTTGGAAAAAGGGGGCTGAAGCTTTCTTT. Protein sequence: CASSWKKGAEAFF.

This chain joins TRBV4-1 and TRBJ1-2, with a tentative D call TRBD1 (6 bases). V lost 1 base and J lost 8, with 20 bases in between. The CDR3 is 16 residues long. CDR1 is MGHRA and CDR2 is YSYEKL in the germline V gene. CDR3 bases: TGCGCCAGCAGCCAAGGCCCGGGACACAGCGTGGGGGGCTACACCTTC. It specifies CASSQGPGHSVGGYTF.

A note on this clone: Without the conserved terminal phenylalanine or tryptophan, this CDR3 likely stems from a read error. No DNA is shown, since the ends of the CDR3 on it are uncertain; the CDR3 is the one TCRdb lists. The CDR3 loop is CALNKAGSI. The V and J genes are TRBV9 and TRBJ1-5; TRBD1, as called in the table, went unchecked against the DNA. The CDR3 has 9 amino acids, counting both end residues. Germline-derived CDR1 and CDR2 are SGDLS and YYNGEE.

This chain joins TRBV5-1 and TRBJ2-2; possible D gene TRBD2, 6 bases. The germline CDR1 and CDR2 sequences are SGHRS and YFSETQ. The CDR3 contains 18 residues. Trimming pared 3 bases from V and 3 bases from J, leaving 21 bases between. The DNA for the CDR3 is TGCGCCAGCAGCTCCTTGCAACCGGGACTTCGTCACACCGGGGAGCTGTTTTTT. It translates to CASSSLQPGLRHTGELFF.

In nucleotides, the CDR3 is TGTGCCAGCAGGTGGCAGAACACTGAAGCTTTCTTT. Translated, it gives CASRWQNTEAFF. The chain couples TRBV6-6 to TRBJ1-1, with D unclear. V was clipped by 6 bases and J by 1 base, with 6 bases between them. The length of the CDR3 is 12 residues. Germline values: CDR1 MNHNY, CDR2 SVGAGI (reference sequence).

The chain is built from TRBV27 and TRBJ1-5; tentatively, D is TRBD1 (5 bases). Trimming cost V 8 bases and J 5 bases, with 16 bases left between them. This CDR3 spans 14 amino acids. Germline CDR1 reads MNHEY; CDR2 reads SMNVEV (reference sequence). CDR3 sequence reads: CASAVGQGDQPQHF. In nucleotides, the CDR3 is TGTGCCAGCGCGGTAGGGCAGGGCGATCAGCCCCAGCATTTT.

This chain links TRBV5-4 with TRBJ2-1, with 7 bases lining up with TRBD1. The CDR3 spans 15 residues. Looked up from germline, CDR1 is SGHNT and CDR2 is YYREEE (reference sequence). J gave up 9 bases and V 0 bases, and 9 bases lay outside the gene matches. CDR3 in DNA: TGTGCCAGCAGCTTGGGCCCTGACAGGGAAGGTGAGCAGTTCTTC. It translates to CASSLGPDREGEQFF.

This CDR3 is CASSSSGRASDTQYF. The DNA for the CDR3 is TGCGCCAGCAGTTCGAGCGGGAGGGCCTCAGATACGCAGTATTTT. The chain employs TRBV5-1 and TRBJ2-3; 10 positions match TRBD2. Trimming removed 5 bases from V and 4 bases from J; junction bases left unmatched: 7. CDR3 length equals 15 residues. Germline CDR1 is SGHRS and CDR2 is YFSETQ.

V and J are TRBV7-9 and TRBJ2-4, with 9 bases that match TRBD1. Germline assignment: CDR1 SEHNR and CDR2 FQNEAQ (reference sequence). V was pared by 3 bases and J by 8 bases, with 8 bases of the junction left unmatched. The CDR3 extends over 15 amino acids. CDR3 sequence reads: CASSFGGQGFDIQYF. The DNA for the CDR3 is TGTGCCAGCAGCTTTGGGGGACAGGGTTTTGACATTCAGTACTTC.

J is TRBJ1-1 and V is TRBV5-1; D unresolved. Germline V gene lookup returns CDR1 SGHRS and CDR2 YFSETQ. Trimming shortened V by 0 bases and J by 6 bases, and 9 bases separated the two germline ends. The CDR3 length is 13 residues. The CDR3 coding sequence is TGCGCCAGCAGCTTGGAGTTCGGGTCTGAAGCTTTCTTT. Its protein product is CASSLEFGSEAFF.

V usage is TRBV30 and J usage is TRBJ1-5; possible D gene TRBD1, 5 bases. V was shortened by 2 bases and J by 3 bases, with 17 bases between the two germline ends. The CDR3 totals 16 residues. Germline CDR1 and CDR2: GTSNPN and SVGIG (reference sequence). The CDR3 is CAWSWPGSHNNQPQHF. CDR3 DNA sequence: TGTGCCTGGAGTTGGCCAGGGTCCCATAACAATCAGCCCCAGCATTTT.

The CDR3 protein is CASLWAARIEETQYF. CDR3 DNA sequence: TGTGCCAGCTTGTGGGCCGCCCGAATTGAAGAGACCCAGTACTTC. This sequence joins TRBV6-5 and TRBJ2-5, with unresolved D. The CDR3 is 15 amino acids. Trimming shortened V by 8 bases and J by 3 bases, and 19 bases separated the two germline ends. The V gene's germline CDR1 is MNHEY and CDR2 SVGAGI.

The rearrangement uses TRBV5-1 and TRBJ2-1; TRBD2 agrees at 11 bases. The germline CDR1 and CDR2 sequences are SGHRS and YFSETQ. The CDR3 consists of 17 residues. V shed 0 bases, J shed 1 base, and the junction held 3 bases outside the gene matches. The CDR3: CASSLDSGRASYNEQFF. CDR3 nucleotide sequence: TGCGCCAGCAGCTTGGATAGCGGGAGGGCGTCCTACAATGAGCAGTTCTTC.

Details on this clone: The junction does not match germline at one end; this may be a read error. The chain recombines TRBV10-3 with TRBJ1-2; 9 bases are a match to TRBD1. Germline-derived CDR1 and CDR2 are ENHRY and SYGVKD. The CDR3 totals 15 residues. This CDR3 is CASSEVTGGSGGYTF. The CDR3 DNA follows: TGTGCCAGCAGTGAAGTTACAGGGGGCAGCGGGGGCTACACCTTC.

This chain joins TRBV7-9 and TRBJ1-2; 9 bases are shared with TRBD1. CDR1 and CDR2 from the germline V gene are SEHNR and FQNEAQ (reference sequence). V lost 4 bases and J lost 8; bases outside the gene matches: 11. CDR3 size: 15 residues. CDR3 sequence reads: CASSSPGQGYGGYTF. CDR3 in DNA: TGTGCCAGCAGCTCCCCGGGACAGGGCTATGGGGGCTACACCTTC. The variable domain in full, with the rest retrieved from reference TRBV7-9 and TRBJ1-2, is DTGVSQNPRHKITKRGQNVTFRCDPISEHNRLYWYRQTLGQGPEFLTYFQNEAQLEKSRLLSDRFSAERPKGSFSTLEIQRTEQGDSAMYLCASSSPGQGYGGYTFGSGTRLTVV.

The gene calls are TRBV11-1 and TRBJ1-1; D gene ambiguous. The CDR3 is 16 amino acids. From germline, CDR1 is SGHAT and CDR2 FQDESV (reference sequence). V was pared by 2 bases and J by 0 bases, with 13 bases between. CDR3 amino acids: CASSLNRFILNTEAFF. In DNA, the CDR3 is TGTGCCAGCAGCTTAAACAGATTCATACTGAACACTGAAGCTTTCTTT.

This sequence joins TRBV5-1 and TRBJ1-1, with D perhaps matching TRBD1 (6 bases). V shed 0 bases and J shed 5 bases, with 14 bases lying between them. The CDR3 totals 15 residues. Germline assignment: CDR1 SGHRS and CDR2 YFSETQ. The CDR3 sequence is CASSLGLTQGTEAFF. The DNA for the CDR3 is TGCGCCAGCAGCTTGGGTTTGACTCAGGGGACTGAAGCTTTCTTT. The variable domain in full, completed from reference TRBV5-1 and TRBJ1-1, reads KAGVTQTPRYLIKTRGQQVTLSCSPISGHRSVSWYQQTPGQGLQFLFEYFSETQRNKGNFPGRFSGRQFSNSRSEMNVSTLELGDSALYLCASSLGLTQGTEAFFGQGTRLTVV.

The V gene is TRBV5-6, the J gene TRBJ1-2, with D unresolved. The length of the CDR3 is 13 residues. The germline gives CDR1 SGHDT, CDR2 YYEEEE. Trimming cost V 2 bases and J 3 bases, with 8 bases left between them. The CDR3, as DNA: TGTGCCAGCAGCTTTGTACCGGACTATGGCTACACCTTC. Translated: CASSFVPDYGYTF.

The chain combines TRBV7-2 with TRBJ2-1; D uncertain. Germline values: CDR1 SGHTA, CDR2 FQGNSA. The V end was cut by 1 base, the J end by 13 bases, with 26 bases between. This CDR3 comprises 17 residues. This CDR3 reads CASSLVAARRRTLTQFF. DNA of the CDR3: TGTGCCAGCAGCTTAGTCGCTGCCCGGCGGAGAACCCTAACCCAGTTCTTC.

The rearrangement links TRBV6-5 to TRBJ2-1; 8 nucleotides match TRBD2. This CDR3 region has 15 residues. Looked up from germline, CDR1 is MNHEY and CDR2 is SVGAGI. V lost 5 bases to trimming and J lost 5 bases; unmatched junction nucleotides: 8. Here the CDR3 reads CASSPTPGGDNEQFF. CDR3 DNA: TGTGCCAGCAGTCCGACCCCGGGAGGGGACAATGAGCAGTTCTTC.

This chain uses TRBV11-2 with TRBJ2-3; a weak D match, TRBD2 (6 bases). This CDR3 comprises 17 residues. The germline CDR1 and CDR2 sequences are SGHAT and FQNNGV. Deletions cut 6 bases from V and 2 bases from J, with 21 bases between. The CDR3 nucleotides read TGTGCCAGCAGACTGGGGCGGGCGTGGGGGGACACAGATACGCAGTATTTT. Amino acids: CASRLGRAWGDTDTQYF.

The J gene is TRBJ2-7, the V gene TRBV6-1; 7 bases are a match to TRBD2. This CDR3 region has 14 residues. The V gene end was trimmed by 8 bases and the J gene end by 0 bases; junction bases not matched to a gene: 7. Germline CDR1 MNHNS, CDR2 SASEGT. The CDR3 protein is CASERRGFSYEQYF. DNA of the CDR3: TGTGCCAGCGAGCGGCGGGGGTTCTCCTACGAGCAGTACTTC.

The table lists this clone with a count of one. The chain is built from TRBV9 and TRBJ1-2, with a weak D call TRBD1 (6 bases). This CDR3 is 14 amino acids long. Trimming took 1 base from V and 4 from J, leaving 11 bases between them. CDR1 SGDLS and CDR2 YYNGEE come from the germline V gene. The CDR3 region is CASSVTGLGYGYTF. Here the CDR3 DNA reads TGTGCCAGCAGCGTAACAGGGTTAGGCTATGGCTACACCTTC.